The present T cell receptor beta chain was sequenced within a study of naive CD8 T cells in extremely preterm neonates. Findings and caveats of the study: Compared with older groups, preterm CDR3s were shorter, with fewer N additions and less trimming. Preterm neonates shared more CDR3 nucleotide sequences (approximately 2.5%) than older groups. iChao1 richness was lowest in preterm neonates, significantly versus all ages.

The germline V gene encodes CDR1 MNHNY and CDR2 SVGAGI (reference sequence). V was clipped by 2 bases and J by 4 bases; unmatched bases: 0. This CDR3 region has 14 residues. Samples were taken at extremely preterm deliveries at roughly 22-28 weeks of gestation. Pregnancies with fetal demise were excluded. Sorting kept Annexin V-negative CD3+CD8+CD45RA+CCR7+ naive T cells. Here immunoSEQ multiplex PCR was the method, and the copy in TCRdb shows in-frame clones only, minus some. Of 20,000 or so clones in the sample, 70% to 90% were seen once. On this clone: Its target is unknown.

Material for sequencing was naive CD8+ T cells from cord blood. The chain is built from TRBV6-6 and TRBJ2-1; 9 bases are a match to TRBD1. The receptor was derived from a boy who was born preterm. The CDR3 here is CASSYGTGYNEQFF. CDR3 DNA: TGTGCCAGCAGTTACGGGACAGGGTACAATGAGCAGTTCTTC.